This entry lists 32 T cell receptor beta chains sequenced from one sample in a study of identical twins (dated by TCRdb to 2016 to 2017). Library method: 5' RACE. The sequencing machine was an Illumina HiSeq 2000. TCRdb took the public reads, trimmed them with fastp at Q25, ran MiXCR for clone calling and kept in-frame beta chains. Here each entry gathers all rows of one CDR3 protein and keeps the most common genes and DNA. This sample comprises some 200,000 distinct CDR3 sequences, around 8% of them detected only once. Less than 2% of the sample is held by the ten biggest clonotypes. Another study also made use of these data, one on yellow fever vaccine responses in identical twins.

Material: memory (CD45RO+) T cells sorted from blood. The label giving this sample's cell subset or site can be read as: CD45RO+ enriched T cells. These receptors were collected from a woman under 30 in good health.

This clonotype occurred a few times. The chain uses TRBV6-1 and TRBJ2-5, with D unresolved. The CDR3 is 13 residues long. The germline V gene has CDR1 MNHNS and CDR2 SASEGT. V was clipped by 3 bases and J by 5 bases, with 10 bases between them. CDR3 in DNA: TGTGCCAGCAGTGAGGATTATGGGGAGACCCAGTACTTC. Protein: CASSEDYGETQYF.

V and J are TRBV12-3 or TRBV12-4 and TRBJ1-1; D may be TRBD1 (5 bases). Trimming took off 5 bases at V and 1 base at J, with 14 bases between the two ends. CDR3 length: 15 residues. The CDR3 sequence is CASSPRGGANTEAFF. DNA of the CDR3: TGTGCCAGCAGTCCCCGCGGGGGTGCGAACACTGAAGCTTTCTTT.

Many counts were recorded for this clonotype. This chain joins TRBV4-3 and TRBJ2-1; a weak D match, TRBD2 (5 bases). Trimming took off 0 bases at V and 11 bases at J, with 14 bases between the two ends. Per germline, CDR1 LGHNA and CDR2 YSLEER. The CDR3 has 14 amino acids. CDR3: CASSQDTGSAQQFF. Written as DNA, the CDR3 is TGCGCCAGCAGCCAAGATACTGGGAGCGCCCAGCAGTTCTTC.

This clonotype has a count of ten or more. The V and J genes are TRBV20-1 and TRBJ2-7; D possibly corresponds to TRBD2 (6 bases). Germline V CDR1 and CDR2: DFQATT, SNEGSKA (reference sequence). The CDR3 totals 15 residues. V was shortened by 6 bases and J by 3 bases, with 21 bases between the two germline ends. The CDR3 DNA reads TGCAGTGCCCCCGAGCGAGGGAGGAGCATCTACGAGCAGTACTTC. It is translated as CSAPERGRSIYEQYF.

The V and J genes are TRBV12-3 or TRBV12-4 and TRBJ1-2; D not resolved. The V and J ends lost 5 bases and 4 bases respectively, with 14 bases between them. The CDR3 sequence is 14 residues long. CDR3 nucleotides: TGTGCCAGCAGTACCGGTGGTCGTCTCTATGGCTACACCTTC. It yields the protein CASSTGGRLYGYTF.

CDR3 protein: CASSPPGELTAYNEQFF. CDR3 DNA: TGTGCCAGCAGCCCTCCGGGGGAGCTGACTGCCTACAATGAGCAGTTCTTC. The V gene is TRBV3-1, the J gene TRBJ2-1; D is possibly TRBD2 (6 bases). The germline V gene encodes CDR1 LGHDT and CDR2 YNNKEL (reference sequence). The CDR3 totals 17 residues. The germline V and J ends were trimmed by 4 bases and 2 bases, with 18 bases remaining between them.

A few counts support this clonotype. The chain employs TRBV12-3 or TRBV12-4 and TRBJ1-4, with D possibly matching TRBD1 (6 bases). Between the trimmed V and J ends, which lost 6 bases and 5 bases, there was a span of 10 bases. CDR3 size: 13 residues. The CDR3 region has the DNA TGTGCCAGCAGCCCAGGGGCCAATGAAAAACTGTTTTTT. This codes for CASSPGANEKLFF.

This clonotype was counted many times. This chain connects TRBV12-3 or TRBV12-4 to TRBJ1-2; a possible D gene is TRBD1 (5 bases). This CDR3 is built from 12 residues. V was pared by 3 bases and J by 5 bases, with 7 bases between. CDR3 nucleotides: TGTGCCAGCAGTTTTGGGGGTTATGGCTACACCTTC. Protein product: CASSFGGYGYTF.

In this sample, this clonotype turned up a few times. This chain uses TRBV7-2 with TRBJ2-3; maybe TRBD1 (5 bases). Trimming removed 5 bases at V and 6 bases at J, with 12 bases between. This CDR3 region has 13 residues. Per germline, CDR1 SGHTA and CDR2 FQGNSA. As DNA, the CDR3 is TGTGCCAGCAGCCCACAGGCCGGGGATACGCAGTATTTT. This translates into CASSPQAGDTQYF. The complete variable domain, with remaining parts taken from reference TRBV7-2 and TRBJ2-3, reads GAGVSQSPSNKVTEKGKDVELRCDPISGHTALYWYRQSLGQGLEFLIYFQGNSAPDKSGLPSDRFSAERTGGSVSTLTIQRTQQEDSAVYLCASSPQAGDTQYFGPGTRLTVL.

J is TRBJ2-1 and V is TRBV7-9; D call uncertain. CDR3 length: 14 residues. V lost 1 base and J lost 3, with 7 bases in between. CDR1 and CDR2 from the germline V gene are SEHNR and FQNEAQ (reference sequence). CDR3 sequence: CASSLDRVYNEQFF. Written as DNA, the CDR3 is TGTGCCAGCAGCTTAGATCGGGTCTACAATGAGCAGTTCTTC.

J is TRBJ1-5 and V is TRBV19; D gene ambiguous. CDR1 and CDR2 from the germline V gene are LNHDA and SQIVND (reference sequence). V was clipped by 2 bases and J by 2 bases, with 7 bases between them. This CDR3 spans 14 amino acids. The CDR3 bases are TGTGCCAGTAGTATAACAGTGGGCAATCAGCCCCAGCATTTT. Protein: CASSITVGNQPQHF. Full variable domain (missing parts from reference TRBV19 and TRBJ1-5): DGGITQSPKYLFRKEGQNVTLSCEQNLNHDAMYWYRQDPGQGLRLIYYSQIVNDFQKGDIAEGYSVSREKKESFPLTVTSAQKNPTAFYLCASSITVGNQPQHFGDGTRLSIL.

In this sample, this clonotype turned up a few times. The rearrangement links TRBV20-1 to TRBJ2-3; possible D gene TRBD1, 5 bases. Germline V lookup: CDR1 DFQATT, CDR2 SNEGSKA (reference sequence). V gave up 5 bases and J gave up 0 bases, with 12 bases separating them. This CDR3 has 14 amino acids. The CDR3 region is CSAPQGSSTDTQYF. CDR3 DNA sequence: TGCAGTGCTCCCCAGGGAAGCAGCACAGATACGCAGTATTTT.

This clonotype was picked up many times. Sequence at one end of the junction differs from germline and may be a read error. This chain connects TRBV6-1 to TRBJ2-1; 10 bases are a match to TRBD2. CDR1 is MNHNS, CDR2 SASEGT, per germline. CDR3 length: 12 amino acids. CDR3 sequence (DNA): TGTGCCAGCTCCCCAGGACTAGCGGCCCTTTACTTC. Protein product: CASSPGLAALYF.

This rearrangement joins TRBV27 to TRBJ1-4, with 9 bases fitting TRBD1. Trimming removed 5 bases from V and 6 bases from J; junction bases left unmatched: 10. This CDR3 is built from 16 residues. CDR1 MNHEY and CDR2 SMNVEV come from the germline V gene (reference sequence). The CDR3 reads CASSRPPGQGDEKLFF. CDR3 in DNA: TGTGCCAGCAGTCGACCCCCGGGACAGGGAGATGAAAAACTGTTTTTT.

This clonotype was recorded many times. V usage is TRBV20-1 and J usage is TRBJ2-7, with D perhaps being TRBD1 or TRBD2 (5 bases each). The CDR3 is 11 residues long. Germline lookup yields CDR1 DFQATT and CDR2 SNEGSKA (reference sequence). Trimming left V 5 bases short and J 5 bases short, with 10 bases between. The CDR3 sequence is CSAPGTNEQYF. The CDR3 bases are TGCAGTGCTCCCGGGACCAACGAGCAGTACTTC.

This chain connects TRBV25-1 to TRBJ1-2, with 9 nucleotides matching TRBD1. CDR1 is MGHDK, CDR2 SYGVNS, per germline. Trimming cost V 6 bases and J 0 bases; bases outside gene matches: 2. The CDR3 spans 14 residues. The CDR3 spells CASRTGGSNYGYTF. CDR3 bases: TGTGCCAGCAGGACAGGGGGGTCTAACTATGGCTACACCTTC.

This clonotype was picked up a small number of times. The chain combines TRBV6-6 with TRBJ1-6, with a tentative D call TRBD1 (5 bases). The V end lost 3 bases, the J end lost 16 bases, and 13 bases lay between the germline ends. CDR3 length: 12 amino acids. Germline V gene lookup returns CDR1 MNHNY and CDR2 SVGAGI (reference sequence). The CDR3 sequence: CASSYFREGLHF. DNA for the CDR3: TGTGCCAGCAGTTATTTCAGGGAAGGGCTCCACTTT.

In this sample, this clonotype turned up many times. The J gene is TRBJ2-1, the V gene TRBV6-4; D gene unclear. The germline V and J ends were trimmed by 4 bases and 0 bases, with 13 bases remaining between them. The CDR3 totals 16 residues. Germline-derived CDR1 and CDR2 are MRHNA and SNTAGT. CDR3: CASSVSESSSYNEQFF. The CDR3 region has the DNA TGTGCCAGCAGTGTTTCCGAGTCCAGCTCCTACAATGAGCAGTTCTTC.

J is TRBJ1-6 and V is TRBV7-2; D is ambiguous. V shed 5 bases and J shed 5 bases, with 4 bases lying between them. This CDR3 has 12 amino acids. Germline CDR1 and CDR2: SGHTA and FQGNSA. The CDR3 region has the DNA TGTGCCAGCAGCCTTAATAATTCACCCCTCCACTTT. Residues: CASSLNNSPLHF.

In this sample, this clonotype turned up a few times. The chain has TRBV9 and TRBJ2-1, with 11 nucleotides matching TRBD2. This CDR3 region has 16 residues. Losses at the gene ends were 3 bases for V and 3 bases for J; bases not matched to a gene: 5. Germline V gene sequence: CDR1 SGDLS, CDR2 YYNGEE. CDR3 nucleotides: TGTGCCAGCAGCGAGTCTAGCGGGGGGAACTACAATGAGCAGTTCTTC. Translation gives CASSESSGGNYNEQFF.

Many counts were recorded for this clonotype. The chain recombines TRBV12-5 with TRBJ2-5; D assignment may be TRBD1 or TRBD2 (5 bases each). This CDR3 contains 13 residues. Deletions cut 1 base from V and 4 bases from J, with 7 bases between. The germline V gene has CDR1 LGHNT and CDR2 FRNRAP. The CDR3 DNA sequence: TGTGCTAGTGGTTTGGCGGGGCCAGAGACCCAGTACTTC. Its protein is CASGLAGPETQYF.

This clonotype was picked up a small number of times. The rearrangement uses TRBV28 and TRBJ2-3; either TRBD1 or TRBD2 may fit D (5 bases each). V dropped 4 bases and J dropped 5 bases, with 16 bases sitting between them. CDR3 size: 15 residues. The germline gives CDR1 MDHEN, CDR2 SYDVKM. Here the CDR3 reads CASSSPGTAQDTQYF. The CDR3 DNA follows: TGTGCCAGCAGTTCTCCCGGGACGGCTCAAGATACGCAGTATTTT.

The chain is built from TRBV5-6 and TRBJ2-2, with 8 bases that match TRBD2. The CDR3 has 15 amino acids. The V and J ends lost 0 bases and 6 bases, in that order; junction bases with no gene match: 4. The V gene's germline CDR1 is SGHDT and CDR2 YYEEEE. This CDR3 is CASSLDGGAAGELFF. CDR3 sequence (DNA): TGTGCCAGCAGCTTGGACGGGGGGGCCGCCGGGGAGCTGTTTTTT.

This clonotype was counted a few times. V gene TRBV10-1 combines with J gene TRBJ2-7; 7 bases are shared with TRBD1. Germline V gene data show CDR1 as WNHNN and CDR2 as SYGVQD (reference sequence). The CDR3 is 11 residues long. With 6 bases clipped from V and 6 bases from J, the junction kept 2 bases outside the gene matches. This CDR3 reads CASRTGTEQYF. DNA for the CDR3: TGCGCCAGCAGGACAGGGACCGAGCAGTACTTC.

DNA of the CDR3: TGTACCTGCAGTTTAGGCCCCCAAGGGGGAGGCGCCACAGATACGCAGTATTTT. Translation gives CTCSLGPQGGGATDTQYF. The V and J genes are TRBV12-3 or TRBV12-4 and TRBJ2-3; D could derive from TRBD1 or TRBD2 (6 bases each). This CDR3 is 18 amino acids long.

At least ten counts were recorded for this clonotype. The chain employs TRBV6-1 and TRBJ2-1; 8 positions match TRBD2. The CDR3 spans 15 residues. CDR1 is MNHNS and CDR2 is SASEGT in the germline V gene. Trimming cost V 7 bases and J 2 bases; bases outside gene matches: 7. The CDR3 loop reads CASIRTSGTYNEQFF. CDR3 nucleotides: TGTGCCAGCATTCGTACTAGCGGTACCTACAATGAGCAGTTCTTC.

This clonotype occurred a few times. The chain has TRBV12-3 or TRBV12-4 and TRBJ2-7; D possibly uses TRBD1 or TRBD2 (5 bases each). Trimming removed 3 bases at V and 6 bases at J, with 18 bases between. CDR3 size: 15 residues. The CDR3 bases are TGTGCCAGCAGTTTTGGGACCTTGGGGAGCGGCGAGCAGTACTTC. Its protein product is CASSFGTLGSGEQYF.

This chain uses TRBV20-1 with TRBJ2-3, with D possibly being TRBD1 (6 bases). Germline assignment: CDR1 DFQATT and CDR2 SNEGSKA (reference sequence). CDR3 length: 15 amino acids. V was pared by 0 bases and J by 2 bases, with 12 bases between. CDR3 amino acids: CSARDYHRDTDTQYF. Here the CDR3 DNA reads TGCAGTGCTAGAGATTACCACAGGGACACAGATACGCAGTATTTT.

The table lists this clonotype with a few counts. The V gene is TRBV7-8, the J gene TRBJ2-3, with D possibly being TRBD1 or TRBD2 (7 bases each). CDR1 is SGHVS, CDR2 FQNEAQ, per germline. Between the trimmed V and J ends, which lost 5 bases and 4 bases, there was a span of 16 bases. The CDR3 totals 15 residues. CDR3: CASSPQGGGADTQYF. The CDR3 DNA follows: TGTGCCAGCAGCCCTCAGGGGGGGGGTGCAGATACGCAGTATTTT.

The chain has TRBV19 and TRBJ1-1; possible D gene TRBD1, 6 bases. Germline values: CDR1 LNHDA, CDR2 SQIVND (reference sequence). The CDR3 length is 14 residues. V was cut by 0 bases and J by 6 bases, with 11 bases left in between. CDR3 bases: TGTGCCAGTAGTATAGACCAGGGGTACGCTGAAGCTTTCTTT. It specifies CASSIDQGYAEAFF.

The V call is TRBV20-1, the J call TRBJ2-2; perhaps D is TRBD1 or TRBD2 (7 bases each). The V and J ends lost 0 bases and 3 bases respectively, with 11 bases between them. Germline V lookup: CDR1 DFQATT, CDR2 SNEGSKA (reference sequence). The CDR3 has 15 amino acids. The CDR3, as DNA: TGCAGTGCTAGAGATCCAGGGGGGGACACCGGGGAGCTGTTTTTT. Translating it yields CSARDPGGDTGELFF.

In this sample, this clonotype turned up a few times. The junction differs from germline at one of its ends, possibly a read error. The V and J genes are TRBV15 and TRBJ2-7; the match to TRBD2 covers 11 bases. Per germline, CDR1 LNHNV and CDR2 YYDKDF (reference sequence). The CDR3 is made up of 14 amino acids. This chain's CDR3 is CATSRGPTSGAKNF. The CDR3 DNA sequence: TGTGCCACCAGCAGAGGGCCGACTAGCGGGGCAAAGAACTTC. Together with reference TRBV15 and TRBJ2-7, the CDR3 gives the full variable domain: DAMVIQNPRYQVTQFGKPVTLSCSQTLNHNVMYWYQQKSSQAPKLLFHYYDKDFNNEADTPDNFQSRRPNTSFCFLDIRSPGLGDTAMYLCATSRGPTSGAKNFGPGTRLTVT.